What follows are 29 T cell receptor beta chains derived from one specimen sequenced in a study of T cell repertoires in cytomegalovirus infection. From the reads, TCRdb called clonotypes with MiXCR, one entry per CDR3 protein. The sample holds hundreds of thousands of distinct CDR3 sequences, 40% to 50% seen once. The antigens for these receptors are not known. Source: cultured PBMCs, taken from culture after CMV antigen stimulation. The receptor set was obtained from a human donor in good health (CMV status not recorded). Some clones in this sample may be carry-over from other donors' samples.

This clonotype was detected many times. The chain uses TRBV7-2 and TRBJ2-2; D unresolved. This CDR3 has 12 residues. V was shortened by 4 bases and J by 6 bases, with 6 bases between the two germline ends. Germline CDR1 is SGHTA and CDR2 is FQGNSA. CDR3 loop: CASSSLSGELFF. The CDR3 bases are TGTGCCAGCAGCTCCCTTTCCGGGGAGCTGTTTTTT.

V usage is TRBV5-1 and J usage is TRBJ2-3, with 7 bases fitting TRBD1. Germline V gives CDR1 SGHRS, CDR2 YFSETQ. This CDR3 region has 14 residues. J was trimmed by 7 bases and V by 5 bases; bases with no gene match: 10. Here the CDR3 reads CASRQNTGVYTQYF. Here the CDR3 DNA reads TGCGCCAGCAGACAGAATACAGGGGTTTATACGCAGTATTTT. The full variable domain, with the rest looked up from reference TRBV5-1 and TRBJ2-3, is KAGVTQTPRYLIKTRGQQVTLSCSPISGHRSVSWYQQTPGQGLQFLFEYFSETQRNKGNFPGRFSGRQFSNSRSEMNVSTLELGDSALYLCASRQNTGVYTQYFGPGTRLTVL.

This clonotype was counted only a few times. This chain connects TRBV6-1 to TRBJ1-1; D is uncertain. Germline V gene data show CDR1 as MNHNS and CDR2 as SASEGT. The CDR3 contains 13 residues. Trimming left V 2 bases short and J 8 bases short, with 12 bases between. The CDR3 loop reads CASSEREGVEAFF. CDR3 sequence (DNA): TGTGCCAGCAGTGAACGGGAGGGTGTGGAAGCTTTCTTT.

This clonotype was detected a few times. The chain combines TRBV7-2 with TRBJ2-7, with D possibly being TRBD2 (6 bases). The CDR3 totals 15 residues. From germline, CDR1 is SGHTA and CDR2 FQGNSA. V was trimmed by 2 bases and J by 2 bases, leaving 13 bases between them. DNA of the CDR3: TGTGCCAGCAGCTTATCGCGCGGGACCCCCTACGAGCAGTACTTC. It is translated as CASSLSRGTPYEQYF. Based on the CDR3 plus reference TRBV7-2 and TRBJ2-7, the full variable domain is GAGVSQSPSNKVTEKGKDVELRCDPISGHTALYWYRQSLGQGLEFLIYFQGNSAPDKSGLPSDRFSAERTGGSVSTLTIQRTQQEDSAVYLCASSLSRGTPYEQYFGPGTRLTVT.

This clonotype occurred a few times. The CDR3 loop is CASSLENRKISGANVLTF. CDR3 bases: TGTGCCAGCAGCTTAGAGAACAGAAAAATCTCTGGGGCCAACGTCCTGACTTTC. The chain couples TRBV7-9 to TRBJ2-6; D is undetermined. The CDR3 has 18 residues. Germline V lookup: CDR1 SEHNR, CDR2 FQNEAQ (reference sequence). Deletions cut 1 base from V and 0 bases from J, with 13 bases between. The entire variable domain, with the rest obtained from reference TRBV7-9 and TRBJ2-6, is as follows: DTGVSQNPRHKITKRGQNVTFRCDPISEHNRLYWYRQTLGQGPEFLTYFQNEAQLEKSRLLSDRFSAERPKGSFSTLEIQRTEQGDSAMYLCASSLENRKISGANVLTFGAGSRLTVL.

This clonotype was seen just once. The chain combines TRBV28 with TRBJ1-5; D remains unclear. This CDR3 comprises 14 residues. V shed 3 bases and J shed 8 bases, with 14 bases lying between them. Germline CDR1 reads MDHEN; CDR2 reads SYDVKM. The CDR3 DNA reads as TGTGCCAGCAGTTTTGCAGGCCGCATGGAGCCCCAGCATTTT. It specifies CASSFAGRMEPQHF.

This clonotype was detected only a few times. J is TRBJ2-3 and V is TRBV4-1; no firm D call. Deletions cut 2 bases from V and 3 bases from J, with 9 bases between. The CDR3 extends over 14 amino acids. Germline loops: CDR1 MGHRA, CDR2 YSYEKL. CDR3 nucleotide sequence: TGCGCCAGCAGCCAAATTCCGGTTACAGATACGCAGTATTTT. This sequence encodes CASSQIPVTDTQYF.

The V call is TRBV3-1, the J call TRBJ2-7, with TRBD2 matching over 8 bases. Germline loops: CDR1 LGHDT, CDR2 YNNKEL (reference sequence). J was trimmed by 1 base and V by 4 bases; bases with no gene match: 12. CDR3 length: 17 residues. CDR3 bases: TGTGCCAGCAGCCGCCCCAAAGGCGGGGGGATATCCTACGAGCAGTACTTC. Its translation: CASSRPKGGGISYEQYF.

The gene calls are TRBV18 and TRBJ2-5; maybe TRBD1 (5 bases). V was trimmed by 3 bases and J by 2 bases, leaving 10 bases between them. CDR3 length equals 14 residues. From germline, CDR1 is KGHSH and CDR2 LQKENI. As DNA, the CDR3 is TGTGCCAGCTCACCCGGACATTCTCAAGAGACCCAGTACTTC. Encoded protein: CASSPGHSQETQYF. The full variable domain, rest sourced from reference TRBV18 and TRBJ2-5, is NAGVMQNPRHLVRRRGQEARLRCSPMKGHSHVYWYRQLPEEGLKFMVYLQKENIIDESGMPKERFSAEFPKEGPSILRIQQVVRGDSAAYFCASSPGHSQETQYFGPGTRLLVL.

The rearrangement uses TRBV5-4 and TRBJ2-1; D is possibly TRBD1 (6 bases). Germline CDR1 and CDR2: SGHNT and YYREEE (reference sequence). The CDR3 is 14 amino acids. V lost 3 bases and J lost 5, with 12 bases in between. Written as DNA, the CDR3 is TGTGCCAGCAGCTCTCCAAGGACAGACAATGAGCAGTTCTTC. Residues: CASSSPRTDNEQFF.

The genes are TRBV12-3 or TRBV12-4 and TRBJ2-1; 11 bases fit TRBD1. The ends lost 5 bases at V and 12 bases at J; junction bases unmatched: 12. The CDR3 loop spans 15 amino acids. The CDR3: CASSRGTGGNEWQFF. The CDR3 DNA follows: TGTGCCAGCAGTCGAGGGACAGGGGGAAATGAGTGGCAGTTCTTC.

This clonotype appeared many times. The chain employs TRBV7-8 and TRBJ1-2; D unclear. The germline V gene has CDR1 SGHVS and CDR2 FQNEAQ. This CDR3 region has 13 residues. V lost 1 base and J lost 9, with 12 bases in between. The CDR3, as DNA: TGTGCCAGCAGCTTAGAGCGGGGTGGGCGCTACACCTTC. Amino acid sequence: CASSLERGGRYTF.

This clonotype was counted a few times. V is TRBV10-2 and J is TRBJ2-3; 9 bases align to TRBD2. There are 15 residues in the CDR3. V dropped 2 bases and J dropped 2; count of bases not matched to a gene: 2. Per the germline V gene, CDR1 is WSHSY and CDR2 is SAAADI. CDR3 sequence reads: CASSEGLAPTDTQYF. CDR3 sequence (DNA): TGCGCCAGCAGTGAGGGACTAGCGCCCACAGATACGCAGTATTTT.

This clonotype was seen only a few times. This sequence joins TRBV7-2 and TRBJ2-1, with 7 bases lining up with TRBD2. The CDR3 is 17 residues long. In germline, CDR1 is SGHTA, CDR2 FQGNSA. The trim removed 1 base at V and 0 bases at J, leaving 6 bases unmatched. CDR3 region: CASSLELSGHSYNEQFF. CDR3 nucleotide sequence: TGTGCCAGCAGCTTAGAACTTAGCGGGCACTCCTACAATGAGCAGTTCTTC. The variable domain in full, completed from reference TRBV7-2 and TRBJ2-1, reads GAGVSQSPSNKVTEKGKDVELRCDPISGHTALYWYRQSLGQGLEFLIYFQGNSAPDKSGLPSDRFSAERTGGSVSTLTIQRTQQEDSAVYLCASSLELSGHSYNEQFFGPGTRLTVL.

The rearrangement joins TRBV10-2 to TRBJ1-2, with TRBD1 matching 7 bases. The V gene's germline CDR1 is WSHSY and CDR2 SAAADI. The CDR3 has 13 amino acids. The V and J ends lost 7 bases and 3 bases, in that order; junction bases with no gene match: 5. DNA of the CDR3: TGCGCCAGCAACCCGACAGGGTACTATGGCTACACCTTC. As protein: CASNPTGYYGYTF.

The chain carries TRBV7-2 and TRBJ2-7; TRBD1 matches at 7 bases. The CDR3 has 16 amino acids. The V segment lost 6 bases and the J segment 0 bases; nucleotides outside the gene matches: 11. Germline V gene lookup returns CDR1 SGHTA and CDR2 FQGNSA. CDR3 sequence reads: CASSYEDRFNSYEQYF. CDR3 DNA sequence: TGTGCCAGCAGTTACGAGGACAGGTTTAACTCCTACGAGCAGTACTTC.

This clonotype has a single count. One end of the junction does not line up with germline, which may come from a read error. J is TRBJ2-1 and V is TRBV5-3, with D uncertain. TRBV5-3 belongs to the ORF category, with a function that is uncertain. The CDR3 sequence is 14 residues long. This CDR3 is CASSLALANNEQFF. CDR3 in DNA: TGTGCCAGCAGCTTGGCCTTAGCTAACAATGAGCAGTTCTTC.

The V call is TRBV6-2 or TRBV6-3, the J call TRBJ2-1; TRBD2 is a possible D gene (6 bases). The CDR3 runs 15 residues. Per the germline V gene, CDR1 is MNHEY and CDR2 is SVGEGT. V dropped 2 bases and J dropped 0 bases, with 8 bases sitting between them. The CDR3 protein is CASSYGRGSYNEQFF. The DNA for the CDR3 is TGTGCCAGCAGTTACGGGCGGGGCTCCTACAATGAGCAGTTCTTC.

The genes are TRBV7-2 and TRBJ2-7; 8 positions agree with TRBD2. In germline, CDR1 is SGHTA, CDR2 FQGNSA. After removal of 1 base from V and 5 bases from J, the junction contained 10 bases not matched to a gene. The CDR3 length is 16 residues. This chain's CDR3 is CASSLGGGTPGHEQYF. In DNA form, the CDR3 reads TGTGCCAGCAGCTTAGGCGGGGGGACCCCGGGGCACGAGCAGTACTTC.

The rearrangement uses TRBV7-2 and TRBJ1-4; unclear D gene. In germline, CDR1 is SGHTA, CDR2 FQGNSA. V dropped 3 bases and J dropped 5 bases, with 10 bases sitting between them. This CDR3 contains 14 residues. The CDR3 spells CASSFDVRNEKLFF. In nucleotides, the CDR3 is TGTGCCAGCAGCTTCGACGTCCGGAATGAAAAACTGTTTTTT.

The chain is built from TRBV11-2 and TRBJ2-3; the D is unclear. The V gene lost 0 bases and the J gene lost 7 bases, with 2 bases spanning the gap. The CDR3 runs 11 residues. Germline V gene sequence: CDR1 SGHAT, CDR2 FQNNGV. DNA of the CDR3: TGTGCCAGCAGCTTAGATAATACGCAGTATTTT. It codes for CASSLDNTQYF.

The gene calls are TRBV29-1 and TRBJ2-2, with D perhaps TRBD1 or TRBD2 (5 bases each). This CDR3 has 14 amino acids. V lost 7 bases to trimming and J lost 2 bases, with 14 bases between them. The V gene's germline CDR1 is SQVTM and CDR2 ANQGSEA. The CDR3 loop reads CSGRRGANTGELFF. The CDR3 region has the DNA TGCAGCGGCAGAAGAGGGGCTAACACCGGGGAGCTGTTTTTT.

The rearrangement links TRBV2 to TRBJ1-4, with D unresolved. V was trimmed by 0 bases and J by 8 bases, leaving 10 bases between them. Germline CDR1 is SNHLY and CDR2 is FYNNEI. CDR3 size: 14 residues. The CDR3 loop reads CASSEAGMREKLFF. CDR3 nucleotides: TGTGCCAGCAGTGAAGCGGGCATGAGGGAAAAACTGTTTTTT. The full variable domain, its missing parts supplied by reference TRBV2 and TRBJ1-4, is EPEVTQTPSHQVTQMGQEVILRCVPISNHLYFYWYRQILGQKVEFLVSFYNNEISEKSEIFDDQFSVERPDGSNFTLKIRSTKLEDSAMYFCASSEAGMREKLFFGSGTQLSVL.

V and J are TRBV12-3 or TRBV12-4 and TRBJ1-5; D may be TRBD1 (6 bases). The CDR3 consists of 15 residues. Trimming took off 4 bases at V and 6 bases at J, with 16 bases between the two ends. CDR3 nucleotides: TGTGCCAGCAGTTCCCGAGGGGGGGGGGCTCAGCCCCAGCATTTT. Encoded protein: CASSSRGGGAQPQHF.

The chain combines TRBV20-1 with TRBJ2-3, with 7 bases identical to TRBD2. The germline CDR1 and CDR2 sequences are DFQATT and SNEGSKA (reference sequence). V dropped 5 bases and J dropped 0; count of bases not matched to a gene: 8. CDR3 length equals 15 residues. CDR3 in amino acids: CSAGGGISSTDTQYF. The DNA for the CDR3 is TGCAGTGCTGGGGGAGGGATTTCTAGCACAGATACGCAGTATTTT.

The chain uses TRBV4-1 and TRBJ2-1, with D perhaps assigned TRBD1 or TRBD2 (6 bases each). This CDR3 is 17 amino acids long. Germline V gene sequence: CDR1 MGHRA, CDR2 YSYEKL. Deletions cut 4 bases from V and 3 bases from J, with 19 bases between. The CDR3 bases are TGCGCCAGCAGCCGAAACCCAACCGGGGGCCTCTACAATGAGCAGTTCTTC. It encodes CASSRNPTGGLYNEQFF.

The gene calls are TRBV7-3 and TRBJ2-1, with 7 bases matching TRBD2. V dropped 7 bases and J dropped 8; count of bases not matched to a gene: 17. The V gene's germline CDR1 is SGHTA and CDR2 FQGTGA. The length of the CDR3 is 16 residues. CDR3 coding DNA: TGTGCCAGCACCAACGGGGGGTCATGGTTGTCCGATGAGCAGTTCTTC. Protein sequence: CASTNGGSWLSDEQFF. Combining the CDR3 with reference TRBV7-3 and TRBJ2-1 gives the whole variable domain GAGVSQTPSNKVTEKGKYVELRCDPISGHTALYWYRQSLGQGPEFLIYFQGTGAADDSGLPNDRFFAVRPEGSVSTLKIQRTERGDSAVYLCASTNGGSWLSDEQFFGPGTRLTVL.

CDR3: CASSGPPTDTQYF. CDR3 DNA sequence: TGTGCCAGCTCCGGGCCCCCCACAGATACGCAGTATTTT. The rearrangement joins TRBV27 to TRBJ2-3; D is unclear. The germline V gene has CDR1 MNHEY and CDR2 SMNVEV (reference sequence). V was shortened by 8 bases and J by 2 bases, with 11 bases between the two germline ends. The CDR3 contains 13 residues.

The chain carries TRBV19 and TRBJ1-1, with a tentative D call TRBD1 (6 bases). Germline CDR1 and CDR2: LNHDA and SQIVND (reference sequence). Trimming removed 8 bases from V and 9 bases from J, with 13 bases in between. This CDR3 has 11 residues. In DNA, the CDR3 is TGTGCCAGTTCCACAGGGTTGAAAGCTTTCTTT. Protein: CASSTGLKAFF.